This TCR beta chain comes out of a study of cytomegalovirus exposure and HLA in healthy donors. As for the study in general: Earlier findings included more than 95 million unique TCR beta sequences obtained from 150 million to 200 million T cells.

Vbeta (60) and Jbeta (13) primers were used in the PCR. The data were produced by immunoSEQ multiplex PCR, yet TCRdb's version contains in-frame clones alone and is incomplete. The profile covers about 180,000 clones, with more than 60% appearing a single time and around 3.5% taken by the ten largest. The CDR3 runs to 14 residues. V shed 5 bases and J shed 2 bases, with 12 bases lying between them. CDR1 and CDR2 from the germline V gene are SGHTA and FQGTGA. This clone occurred a few times. The rearrangement joins TRBV7-3 to TRBJ2-5, with D possibly TRBD2 on 5 matching bases. The sequenced sample was PBMCs. The clonotype was recovered from a woman aged 55-69 years in good health and CMV-seropositive. The CDR3 reads CASSPRAGQETQYF. In DNA form, the CDR3 reads TGTGCCAGCAGCCCCCGGGCGGGTCAAGAGACCCAGTACTTC.